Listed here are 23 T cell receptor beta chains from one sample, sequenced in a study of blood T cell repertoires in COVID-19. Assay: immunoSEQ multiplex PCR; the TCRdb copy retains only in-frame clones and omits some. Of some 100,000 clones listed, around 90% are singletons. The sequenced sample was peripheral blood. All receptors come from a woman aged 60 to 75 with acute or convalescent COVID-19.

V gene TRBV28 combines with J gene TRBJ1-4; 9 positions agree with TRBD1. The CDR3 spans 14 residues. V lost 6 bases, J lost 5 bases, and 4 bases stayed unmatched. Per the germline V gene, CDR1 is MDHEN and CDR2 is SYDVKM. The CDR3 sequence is CASRHRGRNEKLFF. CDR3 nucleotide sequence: TGTGCCAGCAGGCACAGGGGGCGCAATGAAAAACTGTTTTTT.

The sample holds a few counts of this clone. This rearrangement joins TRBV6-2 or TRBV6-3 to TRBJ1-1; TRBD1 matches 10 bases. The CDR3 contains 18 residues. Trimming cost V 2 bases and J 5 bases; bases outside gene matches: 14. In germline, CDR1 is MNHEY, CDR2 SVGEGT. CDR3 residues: CASSYEVTGRTGGTEAFF. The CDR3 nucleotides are TGTGCCAGCAGTTACGAAGTGACGGGCCGGACAGGGGGGACTGAAGCTTTCTTT.

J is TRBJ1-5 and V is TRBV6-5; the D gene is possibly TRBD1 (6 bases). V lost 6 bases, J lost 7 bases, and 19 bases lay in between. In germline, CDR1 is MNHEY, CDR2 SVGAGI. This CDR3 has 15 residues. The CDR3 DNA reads TGTGCCAGCAGCTCCGGGACACTGGCGGACCAGCCCCAGCATTTT. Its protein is CASSSGTLADQPQHF.

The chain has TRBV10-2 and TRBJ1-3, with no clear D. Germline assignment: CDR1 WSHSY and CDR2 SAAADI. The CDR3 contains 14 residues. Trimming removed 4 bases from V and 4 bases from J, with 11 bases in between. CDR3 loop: CASSVSSEGNTIYF. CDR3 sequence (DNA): TGCGCCAGCAGTGTTAGTTCGGAGGGAAACACCATATATTTT.

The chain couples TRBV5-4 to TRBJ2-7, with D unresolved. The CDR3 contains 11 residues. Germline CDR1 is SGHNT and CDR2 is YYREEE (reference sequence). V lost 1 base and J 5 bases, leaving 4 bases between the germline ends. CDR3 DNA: TGTGCCAGCAGCTTGTTCAACGAGCAGTACTTC. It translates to CASSLFNEQYF.

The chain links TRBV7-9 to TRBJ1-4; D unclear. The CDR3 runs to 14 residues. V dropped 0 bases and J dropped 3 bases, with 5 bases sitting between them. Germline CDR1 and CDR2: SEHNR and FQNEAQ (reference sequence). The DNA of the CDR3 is TGTGCCAGCAGCTTAGCGCCAGCTAATGAAAAACTGTTTTTT. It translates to CASSLAPANEKLFF. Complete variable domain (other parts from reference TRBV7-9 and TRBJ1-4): DTGVSQNPRHKITKRGQNVTFRCDPISEHNRLYWYRQTLGQGPEFLTYFQNEAQLEKSRLLSDRFSAERPKGSFSTLEIQRTEQGDSAMYLCASSLAPANEKLFFGSGTQLSVL.

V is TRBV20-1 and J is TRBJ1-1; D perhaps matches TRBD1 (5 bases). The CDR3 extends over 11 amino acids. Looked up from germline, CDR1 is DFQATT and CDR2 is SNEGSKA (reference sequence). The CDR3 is CRAGLGSEAFF. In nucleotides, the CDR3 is TGCAGGGCGGGACTGGGTTCTGAAGCTTTCTTT.

The CDR3 region is CASSLVSRNNEQFF. In DNA form, the CDR3 reads TGTGCCAGCAGCTTAGTCTCCCGTAACAATGAGCAGTTCTTC. The chain has TRBV11-2 and TRBJ2-1; no clear D gene. The CDR3 extends over 14 amino acids. V lost 1 base, J lost 5 bases, and 9 bases lay in between. Germline lookup yields CDR1 SGHAT and CDR2 FQNNGV.

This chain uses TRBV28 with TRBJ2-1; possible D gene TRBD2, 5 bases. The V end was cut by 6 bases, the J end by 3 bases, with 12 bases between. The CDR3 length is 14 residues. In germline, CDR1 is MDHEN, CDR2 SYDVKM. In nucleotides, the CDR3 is TGTGCCAGCAGGGTATCCGGGGTCTACAATGAGCAGTTCTTC. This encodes CASRVSGVYNEQFF.

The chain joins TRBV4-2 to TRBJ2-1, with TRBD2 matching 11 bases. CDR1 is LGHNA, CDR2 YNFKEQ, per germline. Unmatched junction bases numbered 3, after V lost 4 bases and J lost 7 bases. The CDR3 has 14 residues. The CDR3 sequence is CASSPRTSGNEQFF. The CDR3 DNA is TGTGCCAGCAGCCCTCGGACTAGCGGGAATGAGCAGTTCTTC.

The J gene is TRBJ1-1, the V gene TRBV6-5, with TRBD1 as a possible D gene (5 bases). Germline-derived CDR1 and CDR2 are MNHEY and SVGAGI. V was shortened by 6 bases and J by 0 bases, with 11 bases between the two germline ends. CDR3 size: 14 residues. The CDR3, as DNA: TGTGCCAGCAGAGCGCCAGGGTTGAACACTGAAGCTTTCTTT. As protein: CASRAPGLNTEAFF.

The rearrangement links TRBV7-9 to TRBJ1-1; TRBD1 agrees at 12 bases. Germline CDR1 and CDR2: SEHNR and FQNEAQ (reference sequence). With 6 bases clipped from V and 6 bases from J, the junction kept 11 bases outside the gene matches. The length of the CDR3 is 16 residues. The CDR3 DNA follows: TGTGCCAGCAGGCCCGGGACAGGGGGCCGGCTCGCTGAAGCTTTCTTT. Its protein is CASRPGTGGRLAEAFF.

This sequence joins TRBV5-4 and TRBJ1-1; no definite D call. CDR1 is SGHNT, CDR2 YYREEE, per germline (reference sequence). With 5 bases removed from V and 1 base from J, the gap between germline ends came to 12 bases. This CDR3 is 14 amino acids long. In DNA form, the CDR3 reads TGTGCCAGCAGTACCGAGGGAAGGAACACTGAAGCTTTCTTT. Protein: CASSTEGRNTEAFF.

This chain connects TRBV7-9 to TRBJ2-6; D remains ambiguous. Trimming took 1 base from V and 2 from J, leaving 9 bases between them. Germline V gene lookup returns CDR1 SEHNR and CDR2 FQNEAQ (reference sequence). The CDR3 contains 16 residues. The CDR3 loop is CASSLGAGAGANVLTF. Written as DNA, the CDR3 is TGTGCCAGCAGCTTAGGGGCAGGTGCTGGGGCCAACGTCCTGACTTTC.

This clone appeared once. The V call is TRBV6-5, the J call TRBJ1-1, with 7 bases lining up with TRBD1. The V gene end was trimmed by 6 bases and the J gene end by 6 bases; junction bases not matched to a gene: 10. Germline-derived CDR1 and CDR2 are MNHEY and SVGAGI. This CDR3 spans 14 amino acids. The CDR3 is CASSRQGFLAEAFF. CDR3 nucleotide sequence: TGTGCCAGCAGCAGACAGGGCTTCTTGGCTGAAGCTTTCTTT.

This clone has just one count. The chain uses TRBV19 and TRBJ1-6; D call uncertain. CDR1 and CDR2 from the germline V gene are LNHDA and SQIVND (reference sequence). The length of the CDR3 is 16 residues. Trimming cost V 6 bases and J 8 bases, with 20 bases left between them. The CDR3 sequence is CASSSLSRNPYSPLHF. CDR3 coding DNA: TGTGCCAGTAGCTCATTATCCAGAAATCCTTATTCACCCCTCCACTTT.

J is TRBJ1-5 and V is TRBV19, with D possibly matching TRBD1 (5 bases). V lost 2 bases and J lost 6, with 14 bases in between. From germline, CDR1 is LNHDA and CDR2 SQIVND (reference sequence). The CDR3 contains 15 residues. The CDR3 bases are TGTGCCAGTAGTATATTTGGAGGGGAGAGTCAGCCCCAGCATTTT. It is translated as CASSIFGGESQPQHF.

The CDR3 reads CASGTRQGSYEQYF. In DNA, the CDR3 is TGTGCCAGCGGTACCCGACAGGGGTCCTACGAGCAGTACTTC. The V call is TRBV27, the J call TRBJ2-7; the match to TRBD1 covers 8 bases. The CDR3 has 14 residues. The J segment lost 1 base and the V segment lost 8 bases, leaving 7 bases of the junction unmatched. Germline lookup yields CDR1 MNHEY and CDR2 SMNVEV (reference sequence).

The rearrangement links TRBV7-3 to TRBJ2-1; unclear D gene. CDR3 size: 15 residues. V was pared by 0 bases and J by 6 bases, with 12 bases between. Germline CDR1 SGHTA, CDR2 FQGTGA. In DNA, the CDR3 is TGTGCCAGCAGCTTAACGCGGCGGCCTCCCAATGAGCAGTTCTTC. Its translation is CASSLTRRPPNEQFF. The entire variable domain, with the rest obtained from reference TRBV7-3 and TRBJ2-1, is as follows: GAGVSQTPSNKVTEKGKYVELRCDPISGHTALYWYRQSLGQGPEFLIYFQGTGAADDSGLPNDRFFAVRPEGSVSTLKIQRTERGDSAVYLCASSLTRRPPNEQFFGPGTRLTVL.

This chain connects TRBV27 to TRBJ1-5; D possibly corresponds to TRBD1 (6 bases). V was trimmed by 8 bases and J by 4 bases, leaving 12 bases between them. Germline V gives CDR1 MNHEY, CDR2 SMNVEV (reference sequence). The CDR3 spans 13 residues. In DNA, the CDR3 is TGTGCCAGCTGTCGACAGGTGAATCAGCCCCAGCATTTT. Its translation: CASCRQVNQPQHF.

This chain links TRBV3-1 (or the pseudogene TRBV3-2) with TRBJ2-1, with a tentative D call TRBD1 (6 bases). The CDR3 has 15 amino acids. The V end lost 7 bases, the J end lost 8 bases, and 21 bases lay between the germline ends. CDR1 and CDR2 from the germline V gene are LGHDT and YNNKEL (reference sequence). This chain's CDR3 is CASTRTLGAAYEQFF. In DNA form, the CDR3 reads TGTGCCAGCACCCGAACACTGGGGGCAGCCTATGAGCAGTTCTTC.

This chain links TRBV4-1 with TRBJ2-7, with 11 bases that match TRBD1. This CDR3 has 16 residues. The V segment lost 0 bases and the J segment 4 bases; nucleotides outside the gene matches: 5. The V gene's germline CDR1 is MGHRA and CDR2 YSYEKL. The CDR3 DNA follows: TGCGCCAGCAGCCAAGATGTTGGGACAGGGGGTTACGAGCAGTACTTC. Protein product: CASSQDVGTGGYEQYF.

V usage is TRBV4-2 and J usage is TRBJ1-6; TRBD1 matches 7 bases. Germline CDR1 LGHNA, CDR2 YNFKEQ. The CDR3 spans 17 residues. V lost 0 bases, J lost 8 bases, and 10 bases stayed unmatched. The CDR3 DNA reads TGTGCCAGCAGCCAAGACGTTTCCGACAGGGAGGATTCACCCCTCCACTTT. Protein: CASSQDVSDREDSPLHF.